Presented here are 29 T cell receptor beta chains from one specimen sequenced in a study of T cells in localized non-small cell lung cancer. Measured with immunoSEQ multiplex PCR; TCRdb has only the in-frame clones, and not every one. The sample consists of several hundred clones, about a third of them appearing once. Sequences were derived from normal lung tissue next to the tumor, sampled before any cancer treatment. These receptors were taken from a male donor older than 55 with stage II lung adenocarcinoma.

The chain links TRBV11-3 to TRBJ2-1; D tentatively fits TRBD1 or TRBD2 (9 bases each). The CDR3 consists of 15 residues. V gave up 4 bases and J gave up 16 bases, with 26 bases separating them. Germline V gives CDR1 SGHNT, CDR2 YENEEA. CDR3 coding DNA: TGTGCCAGCAGCTCAAGACAGGGGGGTAGCGGGAGAGGATTCTTC. Its translation: CASSSRQGGSGRGFF.

By share, this clone ranks as medium-sized (0.01 to 0.1%). A read error may produce the germline difference seen at one junction end. The DNA contains a base that is ambiguous or unread; its residue becomes X. The CDR3 sequence: CASSRAAVGFEXQYF. The CDR3 DNA follows: TGTGCCAGCAGCCGCGCCGCGGTGGGGTTCGAGAYCCAGTACTTC. The chain employs TRBV11-3 and TRBJ2-5; D is uncertain. Germline CDR1 SGHNT, CDR2 YENEEA. This CDR3 has 15 amino acids.

This clone appeared a few times. This chain joins TRBV30 and TRBJ2-5; 11 bases match TRBD2. This CDR3 contains 15 residues. In germline, CDR1 is GTSNPN, CDR2 SVGIG (reference sequence). The V and J ends lost 7 bases and 5 bases, in that order; junction bases with no gene match: 12. The CDR3 here is CASTSGSGGYETQYF. In DNA, the CDR3 is TGTGCCTCCACTAGCGGGAGCGGGGGTTATGAGACCCAGTACTTC.

This clone was observed a few times. This chain links TRBV28 with TRBJ1-2, with a weak D call TRBD1 (5 bases). The V end was cut by 1 base, the J end by 8 bases, with 17 bases between. This CDR3 has 15 residues. Germline values: CDR1 MDHEN, CDR2 SYDVKM. The CDR3 sequence: CASSLSSREGSGYTF. CDR3 nucleotide sequence: TGTGCCAGCAGTTTATCGTCCAGGGAAGGTAGCGGCTACACCTTC.

The chain has TRBV29-1 and TRBJ1-2, with D unclear. With 3 bases removed from V and 8 bases from J, the gap between germline ends came to 13 bases. The CDR3 is made up of 12 amino acids. CDR1 is SQVTM, CDR2 ANQGSEA, per germline. CDR3 loop: CSVDEGRSGYTF. The CDR3 coding sequence is TGCAGCGTTGATGAAGGACGCTCCGGCTACACCTTC.

The V and J genes are TRBV5-1 and TRBJ2-5; 7 positions agree with TRBD1. The V segment lost 0 bases and the J segment 5 bases; nucleotides outside the gene matches: 4. Germline lookup yields CDR1 SGHRS and CDR2 YFSETQ. There are 14 residues in the CDR3. The CDR3 coding sequence is TGCGCCAGCAGCTTGGCCACAGGGGTCGAGACCCAGTACTTC. This translates into CASSLATGVETQYF.

V is TRBV7-5 and J is TRBJ2-7; the DNA was not used to check the table's D call, TRBD2. TRBV7-5 is tagged as a pseudogene. This CDR3 is 15 amino acids long. CDR3 sequence (DNA): TGTGCCAGCAGCTTACGGGGAGCTACAAACCTCGAGCAGTACTTC. This gives the protein CASSLRGATNLEQYF.

V usage is TRBV12-1 and J usage is TRBJ1-1; the table's TRBD1 call for D was not verified on the DNA. TRBV12-1 is listed as a pseudogene. This CDR3 spans 15 amino acids. The CDR3 protein is CAPWDRAGWNTEAFF. CDR3 DNA: TGTGCCCCATGGGACAGGGCCGGTTGGAACACTGAAGCTTTCTTT.

J is TRBJ2-7 and V is TRBV29-1; possible D gene TRBD2, 6 bases. In germline, CDR1 is SQVTM, CDR2 ANQGSEA. This CDR3 has 15 residues. The germline V and J ends were trimmed by 0 bases and 4 bases, with 16 bases remaining between them. The CDR3 DNA follows: TGCAGCGTTGAAGATAGTGGGACTCCCCCTTACGAGCAGTACTTC. Its protein product is CSVEDSGTPPYEQYF.

The chain joins TRBV19 to TRBJ1-4; the D gene is possibly TRBD1 (5 bases). Germline V gene sequence: CDR1 LNHDA, CDR2 SQIVND (reference sequence). V lost 5 bases to trimming and J lost 7 bases, with 14 bases between them. The CDR3 totals 14 residues. DNA for the CDR3: TGTGCCAGTAGTCTGGACACGGTTTCTGAAAAACTGTTTTTT. This encodes CASSLDTVSEKLFF.

This clone was seen only a few times. V and J are TRBV28 and TRBJ2-5; the match to TRBD1 covers 11 bases. Germline V lookup: CDR1 MDHEN, CDR2 SYDVKM. The CDR3 consists of 16 residues. The V gene end was trimmed by 5 bases and the J gene end by 4 bases; junction bases not matched to a gene: 9. The CDR3 sequence: CASSQPGQGASETQYF. As DNA, the CDR3 is TGTGCCAGCAGTCAACCAGGACAGGGGGCTTCAGAGACCCAGTACTTC. The entire variable domain, with the rest obtained from reference TRBV28 and TRBJ2-5, is as follows: DVKVTQSSRYLVKRTGEKVFLECVQDMDHENMFWYRQDPGLGLRLIYFSYDVKMKEKGDIPEGYSVSREKKERFSLILESASTNQTSMYLCASSQPGQGASETQYFGPGTRLLVL.

This sequence joins TRBV29-1 and TRBJ1-1, with 7 nucleotides matching TRBD1. Germline V gene lookup returns CDR1 SQVTM and CDR2 ANQGSEA. This CDR3 is built from 12 residues. CDR3: CSAIQGSTEAFF. CDR3 nucleotides: TGCAGTGCCATACAGGGGTCCACTGAAGCTTTCTTT. The full variable domain, rest sourced from reference TRBV29-1 and TRBJ1-1, is SAVISQKPSRDICQRGTSLTIQCQVDSQVTMMFWYRQQPGQSLTLIATANQGSEATYESGFVIDKFPISRPNLTFSTLTVSNMSPEDSSIYLCSAIQGSTEAFFGQGTRLTVV.

This clone was seen more than once but under ten times. The V call is TRBV19, the J call TRBJ2-3; the D call may be TRBD1 or TRBD2 (5 bases each). Germline V lookup: CDR1 LNHDA, CDR2 SQIVND (reference sequence). V was cut by 6 bases and J by 2 bases, with 18 bases left in between. The CDR3 totals 16 residues. For the CDR3, the DNA is TGTGCCAGTAGGGACCGGGACGTGGGTTTCACAGATACGCAGTATTTT. Its protein product is CASRDRDVGFTDTQYF.

J is TRBJ1-4 and V is TRBV1; the table's D call TRBD1 went unverified against the DNA. TRBV1 is a pseudogene segment. CDR3 length: 16 amino acids. The CDR3 protein is CASSQRDREENEKLFF. DNA of the CDR3: TGCGCCAGCAGCCAGAGAGACAGGGAGGAAAACGAAAAACTGTTTTTT.

This clone was seen more than once but under ten times. The chain employs TRBV11-3 and TRBJ2-7, with TRBD2 matching 7 bases. Germline V CDR1 and CDR2: SGHNT, YENEEA. V was pared by 3 bases and J by 2 bases, with 4 bases of the junction left unmatched. The CDR3 extends over 14 amino acids. The CDR3 spells CASSFFTSAYEQYF. CDR3 DNA: TGTGCCAGCAGCTTTTTTACTAGCGCCTACGAGCAGTACTTC.

The chain uses TRBV19 and TRBJ1-2, with D hard to call. Germline CDR1 LNHDA, CDR2 SQIVND (reference sequence). The CDR3 has 15 amino acids. V was clipped by 1 base and J by 5 bases, with 14 bases between them. The DNA of the CDR3 is TGTGCCAGTAGTATAGTTGTCTACACCAAATATGGCTACACCTTC. Protein product: CASSIVVYTKYGYTF.

The CDR3 reads CASNPDLLAKNIQYF. The CDR3 bases are TGTGCCAGTAACCCAGACTTACTAGCCAAAAACATTCAGTACTTC. The chain is built from TRBV19 and TRBJ2-4; unclear D gene. CDR1 LNHDA and CDR2 SQIVND come from the germline V gene (reference sequence). V was shortened by 7 bases and J by 0 bases, with 13 bases between the two germline ends. This CDR3 is built from 15 residues.

This clone is large (0.1 to 1%) by share. The V call is TRBV11-3, the J call TRBJ2-7, with TRBD2 matching 7 bases. The CDR3 runs to 15 residues. Germline CDR1 reads SGHNT; CDR2 reads YENEEA. V shed 2 bases and J 2 bases; nucleotides not matched to a gene: 6. The CDR3 sequence is CASSLPSGDTYEQYF. The DNA for the CDR3 is TGTGCCAGCAGCTTACCTAGCGGAGATACCTACGAGCAGTACTTC.

The chain carries TRBV19 and TRBJ1-6; weak D call: TRBD1 (5 bases). Trimming removed 8 bases at V and 4 bases at J, with 9 bases between. Germline CDR1 LNHDA, CDR2 SQIVND (reference sequence). The CDR3 is made up of 13 amino acids. As DNA, the CDR3 is TGTGCCAGTCAGGGTACTTATAATTCACCCCTCCACTTT. Protein product: CASQGTYNSPLHF.

The genes are TRBV6-8 and TRBJ1-1; 9 nucleotides match TRBD1. Germline V gene sequence: CDR1 MNHGY, CDR2 SAAAGT. V was clipped by 2 bases and J by 3 bases; unmatched bases: 4. The CDR3 runs to 15 residues. The CDR3 coding sequence is TGTGCCAGCAGTTACCAGGGACAGGGCTACACTGAAGCTTTCTTT. It specifies CASSYQGQGYTEAFF.

The J gene is TRBJ1-1, the V gene TRBV23-1; unclear D gene. TRBV23-1 is marked as an open reading frame, function uncertain. The CDR3 loop spans 13 amino acids. With 9 bases removed from V and 4 bases from J, the gap between germline ends came to 15 bases. CDR3 residues: CARRWVDFTEAFF. As DNA, the CDR3 is TGCGCCAGGAGGTGGGTTGATTTCACTGAAGCTTTCTTT.

The rearrangement links TRBV18 to TRBJ2-5; D is ambiguous. Germline V gene data show CDR1 as KGHSH and CDR2 as LQKENI. The CDR3 has 16 amino acids. V was cut by 2 bases and J by 2 bases, with 15 bases left in between. The CDR3, as DNA: TGTGCCAGCTCACCAAATGTGGCGGCCCAACAAGAGACCCAGTACTTC. Translated, it gives CASSPNVAAQQETQYF.

In this sample, this clone turned up a few times. V gene TRBV18 combines with J gene TRBJ2-1; D may be TRBD2 (6 bases). Trimming took 0 bases from V and 0 from J, leaving 6 bases between them. Germline V CDR1 and CDR2: KGHSH, LQKENI. This CDR3 contains 15 residues. The CDR3 DNA follows: TGTGCCAGCTCACCACCCGGGAGCTCCTACAATGAGCAGTTCTTC. Translated, it gives CASSPPGSSYNEQFF.

This clone is medium-sized by share. DNA for the CDR3: TGTGCCAGCAGTGTAGTAGCGGGGATCGTCGGCACCGGGGAGCTGTTTTTT. The encoded protein is CASSVVAGIVGTGELFF. The genes are TRBV2 and TRBJ2-2; 8 nucleotides agree with TRBD2. Germline CDR1 and CDR2: SNHLY and FYNNEI. The CDR3 covers 17 residues. Unmatched junction bases numbered 11, after V lost 4 bases and J lost 4 bases.

The table lists this clone with a few counts. This sequence joins TRBV11-3 and TRBJ1-1; D is possibly TRBD1 (5 bases). Germline V gene sequence: CDR1 SGHNT, CDR2 YENEEA. The CDR3 loop spans 14 amino acids. V lost 1 base, J lost 0 bases, and 6 bases lay in between. The CDR3 region is CASSLVQVNTEAFF. The CDR3 nucleotides are TGTGCCAGCAGCTTAGTACAGGTGAACACTGAAGCTTTCTTT.

In this sample, this clone is large. The chain is built from TRBV28 and TRBJ1-5; D is unclear. The CDR3 is made up of 12 amino acids. The germline V gene has CDR1 MDHEN and CDR2 SYDVKM. Trimming pared 5 bases from V and 9 bases from J, leaving 11 bases between. The CDR3 loop is CASSPPRGPQHF. The CDR3 region has the DNA TGTGCCAGCAGTCCCCCCCGAGGGCCCCAGCATTTT.

The chain uses TRBV9 and TRBJ1-2, with TRBD1 matching 7 bases. The CDR3 runs 16 residues. After removal of 5 bases from V and 4 bases from J, the junction contained 14 bases not matched to a gene. CDR1 and CDR2 from the germline V gene are SGDLS and YYNGEE. This CDR3 is CASSAPRQGISYGYTF. DNA for the CDR3: TGTGCCAGCAGTGCGCCAAGACAGGGTATAAGCTATGGCTACACCTTC.

Comment on this clone: Germline and junction disagree at one end, which may indicate a read error. The V call is TRBV30, the J call TRBJ1-5; D unclear. This CDR3 region has 15 residues. CDR1 is GTSNPN, CDR2 SVGIG, per germline (reference sequence). This CDR3 reads CAWSSGSSFNQPQHF. The CDR3 nucleotides are TGTGCCTGGAGTTCGGGGTCATCCTTCAATCAGCCCCAACATTTT.

The chain recombines TRBV29-1 with TRBJ2-2; 7 bases line up with TRBD1. The germline gives CDR1 SQVTM, CDR2 ANQGSEA. The CDR3 has 14 residues. With V trimmed by 6 bases and J by 0 bases, 4 bases remained unmatched. The CDR3 DNA reads as TGCAGCGTGGGACAGTCCGCGAACACCGGGGAGCTGTTTTTT. It is translated as CSVGQSANTGELFF.